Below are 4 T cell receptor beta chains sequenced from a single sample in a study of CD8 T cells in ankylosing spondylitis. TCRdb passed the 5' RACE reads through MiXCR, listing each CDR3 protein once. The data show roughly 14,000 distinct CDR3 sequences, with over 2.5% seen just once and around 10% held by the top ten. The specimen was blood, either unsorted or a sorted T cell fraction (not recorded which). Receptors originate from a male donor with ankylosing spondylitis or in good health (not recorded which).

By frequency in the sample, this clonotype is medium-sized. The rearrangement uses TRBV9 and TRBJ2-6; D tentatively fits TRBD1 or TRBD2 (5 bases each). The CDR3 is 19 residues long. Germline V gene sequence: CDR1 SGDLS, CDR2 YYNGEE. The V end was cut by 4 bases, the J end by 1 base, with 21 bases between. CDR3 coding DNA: TGTGCCAGCAGCCCCCGTTCCGGTACGGGGCTTTCTGGGGCCAACGTCCTGACTTTC. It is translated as CASSPRSGTGLSGANVLTF.

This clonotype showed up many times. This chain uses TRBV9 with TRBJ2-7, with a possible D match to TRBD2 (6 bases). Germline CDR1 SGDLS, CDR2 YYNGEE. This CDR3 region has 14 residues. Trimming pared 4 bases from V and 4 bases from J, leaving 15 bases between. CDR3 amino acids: CASSRGLYPYEQYF. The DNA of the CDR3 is TGTGCCAGCAGCCGGGGACTCTATCCATACGAGCAGTACTTC.

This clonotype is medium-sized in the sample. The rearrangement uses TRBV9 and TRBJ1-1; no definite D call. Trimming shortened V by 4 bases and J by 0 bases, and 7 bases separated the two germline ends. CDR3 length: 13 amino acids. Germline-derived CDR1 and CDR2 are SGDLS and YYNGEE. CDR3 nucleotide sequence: TGTGCCAGCAGCTTCAGGATGAACACTGAAGCTTTCTTT. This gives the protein CASSFRMNTEAFF. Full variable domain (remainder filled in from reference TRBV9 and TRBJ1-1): DSGVTQTPKHLITATGQRVTLRCSPRSGDLSVYWYQQSLDQGLQFLIQYYNGEERAKGNILERFSAQQFPDLHSELNLSSLELGDSALYFCASSFRMNTEAFFGQGTRLTVV.

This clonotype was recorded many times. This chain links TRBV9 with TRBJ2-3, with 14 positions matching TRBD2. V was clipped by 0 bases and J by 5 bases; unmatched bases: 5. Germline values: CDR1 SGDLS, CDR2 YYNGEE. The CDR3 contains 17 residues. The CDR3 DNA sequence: TGTGCCAGCAGCGTAGGACTAGCGGGAGGGCCGGAAGATACGCAGTATTTT. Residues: CASSVGLAGGPEDTQYF.